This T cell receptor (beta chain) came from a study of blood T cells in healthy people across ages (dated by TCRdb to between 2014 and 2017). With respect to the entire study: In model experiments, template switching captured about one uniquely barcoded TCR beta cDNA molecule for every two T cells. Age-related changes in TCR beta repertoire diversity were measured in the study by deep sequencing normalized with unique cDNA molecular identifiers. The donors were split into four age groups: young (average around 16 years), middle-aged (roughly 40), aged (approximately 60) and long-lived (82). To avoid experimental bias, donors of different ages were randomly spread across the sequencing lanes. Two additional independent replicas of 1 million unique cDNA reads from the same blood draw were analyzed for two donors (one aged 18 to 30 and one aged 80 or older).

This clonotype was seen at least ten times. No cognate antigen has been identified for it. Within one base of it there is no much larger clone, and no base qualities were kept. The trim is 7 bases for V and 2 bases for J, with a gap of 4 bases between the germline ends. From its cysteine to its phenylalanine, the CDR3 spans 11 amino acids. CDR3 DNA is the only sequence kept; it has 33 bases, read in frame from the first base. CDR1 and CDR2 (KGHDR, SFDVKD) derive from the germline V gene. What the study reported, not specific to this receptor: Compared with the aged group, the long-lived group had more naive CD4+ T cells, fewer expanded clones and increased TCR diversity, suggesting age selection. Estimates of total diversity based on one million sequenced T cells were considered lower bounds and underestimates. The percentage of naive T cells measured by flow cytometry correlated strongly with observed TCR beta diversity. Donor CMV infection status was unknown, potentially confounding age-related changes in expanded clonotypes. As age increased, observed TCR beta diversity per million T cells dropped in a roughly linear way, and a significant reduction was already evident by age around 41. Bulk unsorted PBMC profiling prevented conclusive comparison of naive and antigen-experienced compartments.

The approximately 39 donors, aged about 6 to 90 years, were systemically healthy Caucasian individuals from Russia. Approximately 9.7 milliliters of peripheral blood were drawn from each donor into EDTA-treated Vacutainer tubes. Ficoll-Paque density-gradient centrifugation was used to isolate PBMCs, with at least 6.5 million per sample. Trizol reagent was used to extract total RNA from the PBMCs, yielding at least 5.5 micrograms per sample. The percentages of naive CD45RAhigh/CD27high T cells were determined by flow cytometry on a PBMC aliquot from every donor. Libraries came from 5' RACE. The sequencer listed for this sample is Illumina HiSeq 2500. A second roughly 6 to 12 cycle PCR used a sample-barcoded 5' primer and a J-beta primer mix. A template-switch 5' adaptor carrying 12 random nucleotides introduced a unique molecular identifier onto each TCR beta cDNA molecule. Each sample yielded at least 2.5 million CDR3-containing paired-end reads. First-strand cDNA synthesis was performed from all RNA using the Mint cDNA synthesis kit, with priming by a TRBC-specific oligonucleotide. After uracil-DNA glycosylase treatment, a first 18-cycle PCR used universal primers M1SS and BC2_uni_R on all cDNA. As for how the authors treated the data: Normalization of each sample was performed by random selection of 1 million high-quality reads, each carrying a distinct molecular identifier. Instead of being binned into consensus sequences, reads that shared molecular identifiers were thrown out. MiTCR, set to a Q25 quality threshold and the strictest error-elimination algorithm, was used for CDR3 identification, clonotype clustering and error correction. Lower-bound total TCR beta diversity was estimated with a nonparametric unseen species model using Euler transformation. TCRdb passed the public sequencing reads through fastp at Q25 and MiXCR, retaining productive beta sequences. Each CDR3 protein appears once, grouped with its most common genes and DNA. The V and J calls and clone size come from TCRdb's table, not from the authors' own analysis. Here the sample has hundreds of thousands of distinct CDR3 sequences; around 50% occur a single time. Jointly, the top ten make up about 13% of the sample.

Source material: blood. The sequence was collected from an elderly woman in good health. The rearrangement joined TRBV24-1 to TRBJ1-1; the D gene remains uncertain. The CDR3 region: CATSANTEAFF. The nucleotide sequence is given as TGTGCCACCAGCGCTAACACTGAAGCTTTCTTT.